This T cell receptor (beta chain) originates from a study of blood T cell repertoires in COVID-19. As for the study in general: Acute-phase and convalescent COVID-19 samples originated in the United States, Italy and Spain. PBMCs, B-cell-depleted T cells, or T cells provided the cDNA or gDNA that made up the material.

Profiling relied on immunoSEQ multiplex PCR, and the TCRdb table lists in-frame clones only, not all of them. The profile shows 250,000 to 350,000 clones, 65% to 85% of them singletons. Patients from Seattle were sampled longitudinally, starting during active infection. Germline V gives CDR1 SQVTM, CDR2 ANQGSEA. V shed 8 bases, J shed 0 bases, and the junction held 6 bases outside the gene matches. The CDR3 spans 14 residues. Sequenced: peripheral blood. This sequence joins TRBV29-1 and TRBJ2-1; 8 bases line up with TRBD2. This sequence was found in a human donor with COVID-19, enrolled during active disease. The donor label of this sample is uncertain. CDR3 amino acids: CSIIGTSSYNEQFF. In DNA, the CDR3 is TGCAGCATAATCGGGACTAGCTCCTACAATGAGCAGTTCTTC.